This TCR beta chain was documented in a study of STAT5B mutations in CD4+ large granular lymphocyte leukemia. The assay was immunoSEQ multiplex PCR, and TCRdb's table has in-frame clones only and misses some. This sample has over 25,000 clones, with about 82% found just once. Healthy controls were blood donor buffy coats. Unmatched junction bases numbered 4, after V lost 1 base and J lost 4 bases. The CDR3 loop spans 15 amino acids. CDR1 and CDR2 from the germline V gene are SGHTA and FQGNSA. The sequence was obtained from a human donor in good health. The gene calls are TRBV7-2 and TRBJ2-5, with 9 bases identical to TRBD2. The sample comprised CD4+ T cells from blood buffy coats. This CDR3 is CASSLGGRVLETQYF. The DNA for the CDR3 is TGTGCCAGCAGCTTAGGCGGGAGGGTCCTAGAGACCCAGTACTTC.